These 10 T cell receptor beta chains were sequenced from one sample in a study of T-cell memory formation after mild COVID-19. One entry per CDR3 protein, called by TCRdb with MiXCR from the 5' RACE reads. The table lists roughly 450,000 distinct CDR3 sequences, about 20% of them singletons. Sequencing was done on a sample of PBMCs or a T cell subset sorted from them (not recorded which). Source of these receptors: an adult woman who had mild COVID-19 (a few samples of this study predate the infection). Cell type and time point are not known.

This chain uses TRBV7-8 with TRBJ1-2; no definite D call. V was trimmed by 7 bases and J by 4 bases, leaving 19 bases between them. The CDR3 is 15 amino acids. Per germline, CDR1 SGHVS and CDR2 FQNEAQ. The CDR3 nucleotides read TGTGCCAGCACCGAACGTGCGGCCGAGGGCTATGGCTACACCTTC. It encodes CASTERAAEGYGYTF. The full variable domain, its missing parts supplied by reference TRBV7-8 and TRBJ1-2, is GAGVSQSPRYKVAKRGQDVALRCDPISGHVSLFWYQQALGQGPEFLTYFQNEAQLDKSGLPSDRFFAERPEGSVSTLKIQRTQQEDSAVYLCASTERAAEGYGYTFGSGTRLTVV.

V gene TRBV3-1 combines with J gene TRBJ1-4, with D unresolved. CDR1 and CDR2 from the germline V gene are LGHDT and YNNKEL (reference sequence). The CDR3 extends over 14 amino acids. V was pared by 4 bases and J by 8 bases, with 14 bases between. CDR3 in amino acids: CASSLMGSEEKLFF. In nucleotides, the CDR3 is TGTGCCAGCAGCCTCATGGGGTCAGAAGAAAAACTGTTTTTT.

This clonotype was counted between two and nine times. The chain has TRBV20-1 and TRBJ1-2; 9 bases fit TRBD1. V shed 1 base and J 4 bases; nucleotides not matched to a gene: 1. Germline CDR1 and CDR2: DFQATT and SNEGSKA (reference sequence). This CDR3 is 13 amino acids long. CDR3 nucleotides: TGCAGTGCTAGAGGGGACAGGGCCTATGGCTACACCTTC. Its protein is CSARGDRAYGYTF.

This sequence joins TRBV12-3 or TRBV12-4 and TRBJ2-3, with 7 nucleotides matching TRBD2. This CDR3 region has 15 residues. After removal of 3 bases from V and 2 bases from J, the junction contained 5 bases not matched to a gene. The CDR3 loop is CASSLGTIPTDTQYF. Here the CDR3 DNA reads TGTGCCAGCAGTTTGGGGACTATCCCCACAGATACGCAGTATTTT.

This clonotype was detected only a few times. This chain uses TRBV29-1 with TRBJ1-1; TRBD1 might be the D (5 bases). Germline V lookup: CDR1 SQVTM, CDR2 ANQGSEA. This CDR3 spans 13 amino acids. V was trimmed by 7 bases and J by 0 bases, leaving 12 bases between them. The CDR3 sequence is CSALGQLNTEAFF. CDR3 DNA sequence: TGCAGCGCCCTGGGGCAATTGAACACTGAAGCTTTCTTT.

The CDR3 loop reads CATSEAQGQGYTF. In DNA, the CDR3 is TGTGCCACCAGTGAAGCACAGGGTCAAGGCTACACCTTC. The chain employs TRBV24-1 and TRBJ1-2, with TRBD1 as a possible D gene (6 bases). This CDR3 is 13 amino acids long. V shed 4 bases and J shed 8 bases, with 13 bases lying between them. CDR1 and CDR2 from the germline V gene are KGHDR and SFDVKD.

The chain has TRBV14 and TRBJ2-3; D unresolved. Germline loops: CDR1 SGHDN, CDR2 FVKESK. The CDR3 runs to 16 residues. V was pared by 0 bases and J by 2 bases, with 12 bases between. The CDR3 DNA sequence: TGTGCCAGCAGCCAAGATCGAGGCTTTCCCACAGATACGCAGTATTTT. Translating gives CASSQDRGFPTDTQYF.

The chain links TRBV12-3 or TRBV12-4 to TRBJ2-5; D possibly corresponds to TRBD2 (5 bases). Trimming removed 3 bases from V and 4 bases from J, with 21 bases in between. The CDR3 is made up of 17 amino acids. The CDR3 loop reads CASSFSDAGGDGETQYF. The CDR3, as DNA: TGTGCCAGCAGTTTCTCGGATGCGGGCGGCGACGGAGAGACCCAGTACTTC.

The V and J genes are TRBV4-1 and TRBJ2-7; the D gene is possibly TRBD1 (6 bases). V lost 1 base to trimming and J lost 2 bases, with 12 bases between them. The germline CDR1 and CDR2 sequences are MGHRA and YSYEKL. The CDR3 contains 15 residues. The CDR3 DNA sequence: TGCGCCAGCAGCCAAGTTGACAGGTCGGCCTACGAGCAGTACTTC. Translated: CASSQVDRSAYEQYF.

This chain joins TRBV7-6 and TRBJ2-2; 8 bases align to TRBD2. V trimming: 7 bases; J trimming: 1 base; junction bases outside the gene matches: 14. In germline, CDR1 is SGHVS, CDR2 FNYEAQ. This CDR3 contains 18 residues. The CDR3 here is CASISLHGLAENTGELFF. The CDR3 nucleotides are TGTGCCAGCATCTCTCTCCACGGACTAGCAGAGAACACCGGGGAGCTGTTTTTT.